These T cell receptor beta chains were read from a single sample in a study of shared clonotypes between healthy human individuals. Clones were read by immunoSEQ multiplex PCR, and TCRdb kept only the in-frame ones, dropping some. Of about 600,000 clones in the sample, roughly 97% were seen once. Sequenced sample: naive CD4+ T cells sorted from blood. These TCRs come from a woman younger than 45 in good health. Both conserved end residues are part of each CDR3. The D gene is left open where the match is weak. Clone size is stated in some rows and not others, as once, few, many or a class when expanded.

v_gene	j_gene	d_gene	abundance	CDR3nt	CDR3aa
TRBV5-8	TRBJ1-5	.	.	TGTGCCAGCAACACGCCCGGGAGCACAGATAGCAATCAGCCCCAGCATTTT	CASNTPGSTDSNQPQHF
TRBV11-2	TRBJ1-6	.	.	TGTGCCAGCAGCTTCGAGGGACCTAATTCACCCCTCCACTTT	CASSFEGPNSPLHF
TRBV11-2	TRBJ2-5	.	.	TGTGCCAGCAGCTTACGAACTCTGATAGAGGGGGAGACCCAGTACTTC	CASSLRTLIEGETQYF
TRBV6-1	TRBJ2-2	TRBD1	.	TGTGCCAGCAGTGCACGACAGGGCACCGGGGAGCTGTTTTTT	CASSARQGTGELFF
TRBV6-4	TRBJ2-5	.	once	TGTGCCAGCAGCCCGGGGGCAGATCAGACCCAGTACTTC	CASSPGADQTQYF
TRBV2	TRBJ1-3	TRBD1	.	TGTGCCAGCAGTTTACAGGGGGCCTCTGGAAACACCATATATTTT	CASSLQGASGNTIYF
TRBV28	TRBJ2-7	TRBD1	.	TGTGCCAGCAGTTTCTTGGGCCAGGGGGACAACGAGCAGTACTTC	CASSFLGQGDNEQYF
TRBV7-9	TRBJ2-1	.	.	TGTGCCAGCAGCTTAGCGCAGTTCTTC	CASSLAQFF
TRBV19	TRBJ2-2	.	.	TGTGCCAGTAGTGTAAGAAAAAAACAGGGATGGCGGGCCACCGGGGAGCTGTTTTTT	CASSVRKKQGWRATGELFF
TRBV29-1	TRBJ2-1	.	.	TGCAGCGCCACGGGTAGCTCCTACAATGAGCAGTTCTTC	CSATGSSYNEQFF
TRBV7-2	TRBJ2-7	TRBD2	.	TGTGCCAGCACCAGGACTAGCGGGATCCACGAGCAGTACTTC	CASTRTSGIHEQYF
TRBV2	TRBJ1-6	TRBD1	once	TGTGCCAGCACAGGGGAGGGGACAGATAATTCACCCCTCCACTTT	CASTGEGTDNSPLHF
TRBV2	TRBJ2-5	TRBD2	once	TGTGCCAGCAGTGAATACGGACTAGCGGGTTTCCAAGAGACCCAGTACTTC	CASSEYGLAGFQETQYF
TRBV18	TRBJ1-1	.	.	TGTGCCAGCTCACCACGGCGGGACCCGGACACTGAAGCTTTCTTT	CASSPRRDPDTEAFF
TRBV11-2	TRBJ2-7	TRBD1	.	TGTGCCAGCAGCCCACCGGGACAGGGCGGCTACGAGCAGTACTTC	CASSPPGQGGYEQYF
TRBV27	TRBJ2-5	TRBD2	once	TGTGCCAGCAGTTTAGTGGGCCGACTAGCGGGAGGAGAGACCCAGTACTTC	CASSLVGRLAGGETQYF
TRBV28	TRBJ2-1	.	.	TGTGCCAGCAGAATTAGATTCAATGAGCAGTTCTTC	CASRIRFNEQFF
TRBV6-5	TRBJ2-3	.	.	TGTGCCAGCAGTTATAGAGATACGCAGTATTTT	CASSYRDTQYF
TRBV15	TRBJ1-3	.	.	TGTGCCACCAGCAGAGATACGGGCTCTGGAAACACCATATATTTT	CATSRDTGSGNTIYF
TRBV7-3	TRBJ2-1	.	.	TGTGCCAGCAGCTCGACCCAGCGTGGTCCGCGGAATGAGCAGTTCTTC	CASSSTQRGPRNEQFF
TRBV19	TRBJ1-5	.	.	TGTGCCAGCCACCGTACCACAGGGTACAGACAGCCCCAGCATTTT	CASHRTTGYRQPQHF
TRBV10-1	TRBJ1-1	.	.	TGCGCCAGCAGTCCGGGACAAACCCCTGAGGGAGCTTTCTTT	CASSPGQTPEGAFF